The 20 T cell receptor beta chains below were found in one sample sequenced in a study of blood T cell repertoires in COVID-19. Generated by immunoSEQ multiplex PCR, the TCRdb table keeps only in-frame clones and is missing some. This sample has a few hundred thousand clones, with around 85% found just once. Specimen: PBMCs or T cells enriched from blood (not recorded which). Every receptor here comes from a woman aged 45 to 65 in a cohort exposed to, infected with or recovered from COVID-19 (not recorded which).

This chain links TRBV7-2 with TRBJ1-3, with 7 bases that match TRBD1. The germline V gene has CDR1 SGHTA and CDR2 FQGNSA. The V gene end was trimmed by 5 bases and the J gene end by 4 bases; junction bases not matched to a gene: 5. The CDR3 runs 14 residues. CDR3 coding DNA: TGTGCCAGCAGCCTGACAGGGACCGGAAACACCATATATTTT. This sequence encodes CASSLTGTGNTIYF.

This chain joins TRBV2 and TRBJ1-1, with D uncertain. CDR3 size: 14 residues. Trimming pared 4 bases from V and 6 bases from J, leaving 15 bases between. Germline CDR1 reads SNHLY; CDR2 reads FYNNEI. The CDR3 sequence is CASSVESGGSEAFF. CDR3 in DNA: TGTGCCAGCAGTGTAGAATCGGGCGGGTCTGAAGCTTTCTTT.

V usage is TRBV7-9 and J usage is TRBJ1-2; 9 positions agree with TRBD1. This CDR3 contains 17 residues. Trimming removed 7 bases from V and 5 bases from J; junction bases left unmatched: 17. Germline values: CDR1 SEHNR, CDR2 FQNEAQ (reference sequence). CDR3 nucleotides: TGTGCCAGCATCGTGTCCCCGGGACAGGGAGAGGGGTATGGCTACACCTTC. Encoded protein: CASIVSPGQGEGYGYTF.

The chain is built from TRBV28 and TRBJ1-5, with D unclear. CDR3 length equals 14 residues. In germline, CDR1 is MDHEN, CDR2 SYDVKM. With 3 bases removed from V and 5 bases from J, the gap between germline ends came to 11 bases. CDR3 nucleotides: TGTGCCAGCAGTTTCCCAAGGAGGGATCAGCCCCAGCATTTT. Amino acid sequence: CASSFPRRDQPQHF.

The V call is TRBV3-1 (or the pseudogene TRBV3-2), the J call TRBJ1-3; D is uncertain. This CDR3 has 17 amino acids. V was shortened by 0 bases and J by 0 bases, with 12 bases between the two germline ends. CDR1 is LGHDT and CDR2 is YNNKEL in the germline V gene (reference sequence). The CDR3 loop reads CASSQDLVRHSGNTIYF. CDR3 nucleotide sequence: TGTGCCAGCAGCCAAGATCTTGTCAGGCACTCTGGAAACACCATATATTTT.

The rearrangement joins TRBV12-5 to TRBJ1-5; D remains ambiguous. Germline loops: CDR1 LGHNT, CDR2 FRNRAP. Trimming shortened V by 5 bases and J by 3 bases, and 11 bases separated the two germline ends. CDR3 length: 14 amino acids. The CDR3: CASGPGSDNQPQHF. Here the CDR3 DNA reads TGTGCTAGTGGTCCGGGGTCCGACAATCAGCCCCAGCATTTT.

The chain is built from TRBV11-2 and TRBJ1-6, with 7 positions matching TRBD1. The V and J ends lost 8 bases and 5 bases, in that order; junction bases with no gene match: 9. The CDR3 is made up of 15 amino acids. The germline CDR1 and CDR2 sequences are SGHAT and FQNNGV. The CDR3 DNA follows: TGTGCCAGCCAGAGGGGGCGGTTTAATAATTCACCCCTCCACTTT. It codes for CASQRGRFNNSPLHF.

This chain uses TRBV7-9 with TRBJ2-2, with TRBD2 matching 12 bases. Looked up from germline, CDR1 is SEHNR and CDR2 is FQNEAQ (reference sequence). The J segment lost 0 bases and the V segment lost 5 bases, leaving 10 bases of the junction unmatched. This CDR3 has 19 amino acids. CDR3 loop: CASSLTGTSGFANTGELFF. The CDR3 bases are TGTGCCAGCAGCCTCACCGGGACTAGCGGGTTCGCGAACACCGGGGAGCTGTTTTTT.

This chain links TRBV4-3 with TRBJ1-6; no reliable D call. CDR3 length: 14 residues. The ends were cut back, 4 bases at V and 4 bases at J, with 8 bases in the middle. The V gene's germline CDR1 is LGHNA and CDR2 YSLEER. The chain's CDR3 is CASSPLIYNSPLHF. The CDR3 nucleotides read TGCGCCAGCAGCCCTCTAATTTATAATTCACCCCTCCACTTT.

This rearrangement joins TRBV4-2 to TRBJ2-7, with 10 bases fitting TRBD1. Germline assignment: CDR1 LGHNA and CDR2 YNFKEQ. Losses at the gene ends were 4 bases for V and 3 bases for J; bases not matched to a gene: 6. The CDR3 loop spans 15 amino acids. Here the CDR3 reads CASSRARTGGYEQYF. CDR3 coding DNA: TGTGCCAGCAGCCGAGCTAGGACAGGGGGCTACGAGCAGTACTTC.

CDR3 in DNA: TGTGCCAGCAGCCCTCAGGGGGGCACTGGAGAGACCCAGTACTTC. It encodes CASSPQGGTGETQYF. The chain carries TRBV5-6 and TRBJ2-5, with a tentative D call TRBD1 (7 bases). V was clipped by 4 bases and J by 4 bases, with 17 bases between them. The CDR3 extends over 15 amino acids. Germline CDR1 is SGHDT and CDR2 is YYEEEE.

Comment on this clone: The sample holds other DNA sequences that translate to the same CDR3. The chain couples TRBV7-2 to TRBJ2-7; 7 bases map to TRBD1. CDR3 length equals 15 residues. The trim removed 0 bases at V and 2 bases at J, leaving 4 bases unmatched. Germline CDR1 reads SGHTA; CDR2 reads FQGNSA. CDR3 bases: TGTGCCAGCAGCTTAGCCGGGACAGAAGCCTACGAGCAGTACTTC. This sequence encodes CASSLAGTEAYEQYF. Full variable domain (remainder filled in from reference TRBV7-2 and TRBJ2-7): GAGVSQSPSNKVTEKGKDVELRCDPISGHTALYWYRQSLGQGLEFLIYFQGNSAPDKSGLPSDRFSAERTGGSVSTLTIQRTQQEDSAVYLCASSLAGTEAYEQYFGPGTRLTVT.

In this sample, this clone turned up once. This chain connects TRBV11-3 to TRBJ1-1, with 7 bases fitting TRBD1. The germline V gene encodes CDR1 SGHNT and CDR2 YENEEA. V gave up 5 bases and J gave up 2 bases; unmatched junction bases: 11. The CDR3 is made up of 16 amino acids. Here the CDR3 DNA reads TGTGCCAGCAGCCGAAAGGGGGCGGGTTTTAACACTGAAGCTTTCTTT. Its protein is CASSRKGAGFNTEAFF.

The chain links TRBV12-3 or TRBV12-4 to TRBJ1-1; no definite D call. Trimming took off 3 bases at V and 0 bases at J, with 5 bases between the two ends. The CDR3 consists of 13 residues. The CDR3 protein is CASSLSLNTEAFF. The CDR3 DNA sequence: TGTGCCAGCAGTTTGAGTCTGAACACTGAAGCTTTCTTT.

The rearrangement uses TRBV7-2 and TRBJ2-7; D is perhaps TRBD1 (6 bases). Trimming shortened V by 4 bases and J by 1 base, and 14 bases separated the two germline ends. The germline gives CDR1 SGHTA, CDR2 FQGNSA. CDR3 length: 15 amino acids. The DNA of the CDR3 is TGTGCCAGCAGCTCCCGGACAGCCAGTTCCTACGAGCAGTACTTC. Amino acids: CASSSRTASSYEQYF.

The CDR3 DNA reads TGTGCCAGCAGTACAGGTGCAGTCTCCTACGAGCAGTACTTC. The encoded protein is CASSTGAVSYEQYF. The chain recombines TRBV9 with TRBJ2-7; tentatively, D is TRBD1 (5 bases). Trimming left V 5 bases short and J 0 bases short, with 12 bases between. Germline CDR1 reads SGDLS; CDR2 reads YYNGEE. The CDR3 is 14 amino acids. Together with reference TRBV9 and TRBJ2-7, the CDR3 gives the full variable domain: DSGVTQTPKHLITATGQRVTLRCSPRSGDLSVYWYQQSLDQGLQFLIQYYNGEERAKGNILERFSAQQFPDLHSELNLSSLELGDSALYFCASSTGAVSYEQYFGPGTRLTVT.

CDR3 residues: CASSAWGWRQGNVPNTGELFF. CDR3 DNA: TGTGCCAGCAGCGCCTGGGGATGGCGGCAGGGAAACGTTCCGAACACCGGGGAGCTGTTTTTT. V gene TRBV2 combines with J gene TRBJ2-2, with a possible D match to TRBD1 (5 bases). Germline values: CDR1 SNHLY, CDR2 FYNNEI. The CDR3 has 21 amino acids. Trimming stripped 6 bases from V and 0 bases from J, with 29 bases between.

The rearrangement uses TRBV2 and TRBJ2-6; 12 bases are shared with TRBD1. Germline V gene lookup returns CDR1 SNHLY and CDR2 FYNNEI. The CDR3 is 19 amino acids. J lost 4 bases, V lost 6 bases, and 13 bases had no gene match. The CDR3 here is CASSPTWGQGASGANVLTF. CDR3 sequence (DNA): TGTGCCAGCAGCCCTACCTGGGGACAGGGGGCTTCAGGGGCCAACGTCCTGACTTTC.

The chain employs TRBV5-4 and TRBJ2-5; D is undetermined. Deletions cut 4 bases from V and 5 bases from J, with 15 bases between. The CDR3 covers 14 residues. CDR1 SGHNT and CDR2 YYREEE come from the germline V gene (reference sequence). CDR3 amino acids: CASSPERGGETQYF. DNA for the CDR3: TGTGCCAGCAGCCCGGAAAGAGGTGGCGAGACCCAGTACTTC.

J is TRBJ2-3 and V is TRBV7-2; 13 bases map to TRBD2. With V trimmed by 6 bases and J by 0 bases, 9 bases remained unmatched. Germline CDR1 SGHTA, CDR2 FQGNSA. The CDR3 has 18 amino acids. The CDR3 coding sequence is TGTGCCAGCAGACACCGTGGGGGACTAGCGGGGAGCACAGATACGCAGTATTTT. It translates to CASRHRGGLAGSTDTQYF. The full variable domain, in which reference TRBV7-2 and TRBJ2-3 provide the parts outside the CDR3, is GAGVSQSPSNKVTEKGKDVELRCDPISGHTALYWYRQSLGQGLEFLIYFQGNSAPDKSGLPSDRFSAERTGGSVSTLTIQRTQQEDSAVYLCASRHRGGLAGSTDTQYFGPGTRLTVL.